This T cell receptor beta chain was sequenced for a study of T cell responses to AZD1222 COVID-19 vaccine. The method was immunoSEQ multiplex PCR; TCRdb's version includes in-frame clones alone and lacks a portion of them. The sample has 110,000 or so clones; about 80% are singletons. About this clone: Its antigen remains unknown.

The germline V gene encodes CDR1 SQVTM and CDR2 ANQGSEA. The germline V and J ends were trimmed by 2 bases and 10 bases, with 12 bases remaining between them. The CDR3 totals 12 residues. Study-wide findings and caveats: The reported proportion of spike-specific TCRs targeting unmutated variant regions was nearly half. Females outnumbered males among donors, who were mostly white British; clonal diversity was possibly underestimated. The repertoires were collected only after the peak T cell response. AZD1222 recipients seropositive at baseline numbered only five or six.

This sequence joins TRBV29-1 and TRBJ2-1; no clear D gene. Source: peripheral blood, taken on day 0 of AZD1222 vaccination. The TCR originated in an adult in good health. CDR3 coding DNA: TGCAGCGTTGAACCCCTTACGGGCGAGCAGTTCTTC. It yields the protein CSVEPLTGEQFF.